These 5 T cell receptor beta chains originate from one sample sequenced in a study of blood T cell repertoires in COVID-19. Assay: immunoSEQ multiplex PCR; the TCRdb copy retains only in-frame clones and omits some. This table holds 290,000 or so clones, roughly 92% found once. Sequencing input: peripheral blood. These TCRs come from a woman younger than 45 with COVID-19, enrolled during active disease.

The genes are TRBV11-3 and TRBJ1-1; the match to TRBD1 covers 7 bases. Trimming cost V 5 bases and J 10 bases; bases outside gene matches: 7. Germline lookup yields CDR1 SGHNT and CDR2 YENEEA. The length of the CDR3 is 12 residues. The CDR3 DNA reads TGTGCCAGCAGCAAAGACAGGGATGGAGCTTTCTTT. Translation gives CASSKDRDGAFF.

The chain has TRBV5-6 and TRBJ2-1, with TRBD1 as a possible D gene (5 bases). The V gene's germline CDR1 is SGHDT and CDR2 YYEEEE. Between the trimmed V and J ends, which lost 2 bases and 5 bases, there was a span of 11 bases. The CDR3 loop spans 14 amino acids. The CDR3 DNA reads as TGTGCCAGCAGCTTCGATTTACAGGACAATGAGCAGTTCTTC. It yields the protein CASSFDLQDNEQFF.

The CDR3 nucleotides read TGTGCCAGCAGCCTCGGGACAGGGAACACTGAAGCTTTCTTT. Its protein product is CASSLGTGNTEAFF. The rearrangement links TRBV11-2 to TRBJ1-1; 8 bases are shared with TRBD1. V lost 5 bases to trimming and J lost 1 base; unmatched junction nucleotides: 3. The germline V gene encodes CDR1 SGHAT and CDR2 FQNNGV. This CDR3 has 14 residues.

The J gene is TRBJ2-2, the V gene TRBV24-1; TRBD2 agrees at 7 bases. The trim removed 4 bases at V and 2 bases at J, leaving 3 bases unmatched. The V gene's germline CDR1 is KGHDR and CDR2 SFDVKD. This CDR3 has 15 residues. Written as DNA, the CDR3 is TGTGCCACCAGTGAGTCGGGAGGTAACACCGGGGAGCTGTTTTTT. Its translation is CATSESGGNTGELFF.

The J gene is TRBJ2-7, the V gene TRBV28; TRBD2 aligns across 8 bases. Trimming at V came to 4 bases and at J to 2 bases, leaving 13 bases not matched to a gene. There are 17 residues in the CDR3. Germline-derived CDR1 and CDR2 are MDHEN and SYDVKM. The CDR3 region is CASSSLRGSGDPYEQYF. The CDR3 DNA reads TGTGCCAGCAGTTCCTTACGGGGTAGCGGGGATCCCTACGAGCAGTACTTC. Using reference TRBV28 and TRBJ2-7 for the parts outside the CDR3, the full variable domain is DVKVTQSSRYLVKRTGEKVFLECVQDMDHENMFWYRQDPGLGLRLIYFSYDVKMKEKGDIPEGYSVSREKKERFSLILESASTNQTSMYLCASSSLRGSGDPYEQYFGPGTRLTVT.